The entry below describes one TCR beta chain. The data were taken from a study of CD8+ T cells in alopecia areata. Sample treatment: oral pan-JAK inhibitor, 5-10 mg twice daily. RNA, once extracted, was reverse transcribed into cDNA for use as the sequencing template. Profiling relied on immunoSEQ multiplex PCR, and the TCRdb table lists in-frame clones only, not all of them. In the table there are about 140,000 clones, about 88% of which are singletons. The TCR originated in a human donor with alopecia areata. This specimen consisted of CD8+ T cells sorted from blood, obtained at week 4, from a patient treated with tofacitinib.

This CDR3 is CASSQEEVGEQYF. In DNA form, the CDR3 reads TGCGCCAGCAGCCAAGAGGAAGTCGGCGAGCAGTACTTC. This chain uses TRBV4-1 with TRBJ2-7; D is unresolved. This CDR3 is built from 13 residues. Between the trimmed V and J ends, which lost 0 bases and 6 bases, there was a span of 9 bases. CDR1 is MGHRA, CDR2 YSYEKL, per germline.